The rows below give T cell receptor beta chains drawn from one sample of a study of blood T cell repertoires in COVID-19. Here immunoSEQ multiplex PCR was the method, and the copy in TCRdb shows in-frame clones only, minus some. Of approximately 190,000 clones detected, more than 85% appear once; the ten largest clones hold about 22%. Sample: PBMCs or T cells enriched from blood (not recorded which). The receptors come from a woman between 40 and 50 years old in a cohort exposed to, infected with or recovered from COVID-19 (not recorded which). Both conserved end residues are part of each CDR3. The order of the fields is clone size, J gene, D gene, V gene, CDR3 protein, CDR3 DNA. A D gene is named only where the DNA matches it firmly. Part of the rows lack a size; the others show once, few, many or a class for expanded clones.

clone_size: few; j_call: TRBJ2-2; d_call: TRBD1; v_call: TRBV5-1; cdr3_aa: CASRPDRGGNTGELFF; cdr3_nt: TGCGCCAGCAGACCAGACAGGGGTGGAAACACCGGGGAGCTGTTTTTT
clone_size: -; j_call: TRBJ2-5; d_call: -; v_call: TRBV11-3; cdr3_aa: CASSLGGTGQETQYF; cdr3_nt: TGTGCCAGCAGCTTAGGCGGCACTGGGCAAGAGACCCAGTACTTC
clone_size: -; j_call: TRBJ1-4; d_call: -; v_call: TRBV19; cdr3_aa: CASSQAAFEKLFF; cdr3_nt: TGTGCCAGTAGCCAGGCCGCTTTTGAAAAACTGTTTTTT
clone_size: -; j_call: TRBJ2-7; d_call: -; v_call: TRBV7-8; cdr3_aa: CASSLGGSEQYF; cdr3_nt: TGTGCCAGCAGCTTAGGAGGGTCCGAGCAGTACTTC
clone_size: -; j_call: TRBJ2-3; d_call: TRBD2; v_call: TRBV3-1/TRBV3-2; cdr3_aa: CASSRREGTDTQYF; cdr3_nt: TGTGCCAGCAGCCGCCGGGAGGGAACAGATACGCAGTATTTT
clone_size: -; j_call: TRBJ1-2; d_call: -; v_call: TRBV9; cdr3_aa: CASSPSGGNGYTF; cdr3_nt: TGTGCCAGCAGCCCCTCGGGAGGGAATGGCTACACCTTC
clone_size: -; j_call: TRBJ1-6; d_call: -; v_call: TRBV7-9; cdr3_aa: CASSWTGNNSPLHF; cdr3_nt: TGTGCCAGCAGCTGGACGGGAAATAATTCACCCCTCCACTTT
clone_size: -; j_call: TRBJ1-3; d_call: -; v_call: TRBV27; cdr3_aa: CASSLSRAGNTIYF; cdr3_nt: TGTGCCAGCAGTTTATCCAGGGCTGGAAACACCATATATTTT
clone_size: once; j_call: TRBJ2-1; d_call: -; v_call: TRBV19; cdr3_aa: CASKGGLNEQFF; cdr3_nt: TGTGCCAGTAAAGGGGGACTAAATGAGCAGTTCTTC
clone_size: -; j_call: TRBJ2-2; d_call: -; v_call: TRBV7-9; cdr3_aa: CASSLGSGVTGELFF; cdr3_nt: TGTGCCAGCAGCTTAGGGTCCGGGGTCACCGGGGAGCTGTTTTTT
clone_size: -; j_call: TRBJ2-7; d_call: TRBD1; v_call: TRBV18; cdr3_aa: CASSPPGTGFPRGQYF; cdr3_nt: TGTGCCAGCTCACCACCTGGGACAGGTTTCCCCCGGGGGCAGTACTTC
clone_size: -; j_call: TRBJ2-2; d_call: -; v_call: TRBV3-1/TRBV3-2; cdr3_aa: CASSSGTYDTGELFF; cdr3_nt: TGTGCCAGCAGCTCCGGGACATACGACACCGGGGAGCTGTTTTTT
clone_size: -; j_call: TRBJ2-1; d_call: -; v_call: TRBV2; cdr3_aa: CASTGVTGIYNEQFF; cdr3_nt: TGTGCCAGCACGGGGGTGACAGGGATATACAATGAGCAGTTCTTC
clone_size: -; j_call: TRBJ2-5; d_call: TRBD1; v_call: TRBV7-2; cdr3_aa: CASSSWTGVGETQYF; cdr3_nt: TGTGCCAGCAGCTCCTGGACAGGGGTTGGGGAGACCCAGTACTTC
clone_size: -; j_call: TRBJ1-3; d_call: TRBD1; v_call: TRBV10-1; cdr3_aa: CASSPGGPGNTIYF; cdr3_nt: TGCGCCAGCAGTCCAGGGGGCCCTGGAAACACCATATATTTT
clone_size: -; j_call: TRBJ1-2; d_call: TRBD1; v_call: TRBV13; cdr3_aa: CASSPRDRGRDYGYTF; cdr3_nt: TGTGCCAGCAGCCCGCGGGACAGGGGGCGCGACTATGGCTACACCTTC
clone_size: -; j_call: TRBJ2-3; d_call: -; v_call: TRBV6-4; cdr3_aa: CASSDSSLAATDTQYF; cdr3_nt: TGTGCCAGCAGTGACTCGAGTCTGGCGGCCACAGATACGCAGTATTTT
clone_size: -; j_call: TRBJ1-2; d_call: -; v_call: TRBV28; cdr3_aa: CASSFGHLGFYTF; cdr3_nt: TGTGCCAGCAGTTTCGGTCATCTAGGTTTCTACACCTTC
clone_size: -; j_call: TRBJ2-3; d_call: -; v_call: TRBV7-2; cdr3_aa: CASSLKSGSTDTQYF; cdr3_nt: TGTGCCAGCAGCCTGAAGAGCGGGAGCACAGATACGCAGTATTTT
clone_size: -; j_call: TRBJ2-1; d_call: -; v_call: TRBV9; cdr3_aa: CASSAPVGNEQFF; cdr3_nt: TGTGCCAGCAGCGCACCGGTCGGGAATGAGCAGTTCTTC
clone_size: -; j_call: TRBJ2-1; d_call: TRBD1; v_call: TRBV24-1; cdr3_aa: CATNEGAGYNEQFF; cdr3_nt: TGTGCCACCAACGAGGGGGCAGGTTACAATGAGCAGTTCTTC
clone_size: -; j_call: TRBJ2-5; d_call: -; v_call: TRBV7-2; cdr3_aa: CASSLGSPRVETQYF; cdr3_nt: TGTGCCAGCAGCTTAGGCTCCCCCCGGGTGGAGACCCAGTACTTC
clone_size: once; j_call: TRBJ2-1; d_call: -; v_call: TRBV28; cdr3_aa: CASSLGRPPYEQFF; cdr3_nt: TGTGCCAGCAGTTTGGGCAGACCCCCCTATGAGCAGTTCTTC
clone_size: -; j_call: TRBJ1-6; d_call: -; v_call: TRBV5-5; cdr3_aa: CASSQGQSVGSPLHF; cdr3_nt: TGTGCCAGCAGCCAGGGACAATCGGTGGGTTCACCCCTCCACTTT
clone_size: -; j_call: TRBJ2-1; d_call: -; v_call: TRBV15; cdr3_aa: CATSRDLAVSYNEQFF; cdr3_nt: TGTGCCACCAGCAGAGATCTGGCAGTCTCCTACAATGAGCAGTTCTTC
clone_size: -; j_call: TRBJ1-2; d_call: TRBD1; v_call: TRBV9; cdr3_aa: CASRDRDRGGGGYTF; cdr3_nt: TGTGCCAGCAGGGACCGGGACAGGGGTGGAGGTGGCTACACCTTC
clone_size: once; j_call: TRBJ1-1; d_call: -; v_call: TRBV7-9; cdr3_aa: CASTDYRALNTEAFF; cdr3_nt: TGTGCCAGCACCGACTACAGGGCGTTGAACACTGAAGCTTTCTTT